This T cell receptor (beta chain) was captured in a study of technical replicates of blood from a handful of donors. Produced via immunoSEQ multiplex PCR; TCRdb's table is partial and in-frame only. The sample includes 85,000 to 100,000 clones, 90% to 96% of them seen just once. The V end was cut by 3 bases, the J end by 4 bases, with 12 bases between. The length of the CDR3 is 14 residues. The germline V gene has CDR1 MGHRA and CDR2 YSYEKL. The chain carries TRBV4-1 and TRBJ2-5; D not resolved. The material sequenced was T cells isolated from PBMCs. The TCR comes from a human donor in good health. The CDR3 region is CASSQRLDRETQYF. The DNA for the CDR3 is TGCGCCAGCAGCCAGAGGTTGGATCGAGAGACCCAGTACTTC.